The present TCR beta chain was sequenced within a study of lymphopenia after photon versus proton radiotherapy. The length of the CDR3 is 16 residues. V was trimmed by 0 bases and J by 3 bases, leaving 11 bases between them. The germline V gene has CDR1 SGHTA and CDR2 FQGTGA. The repertoire was sequenced with immunoSEQ multiplex PCR; TCRdb's copy has only in-frame clones and lacks some. Among 150,000 to 200,000 clones, 80% to 90% were seen once, and the ten largest hold around 5%. Note on this clone: What it recognizes is unknown.

Notes on the study in general: Proton therapy kept repertoires fairly stable, unlike photons, which gained effector/memory cells.

The genes are TRBV7-3 and TRBJ1-4; weak D call: TRBD1 (6 bases). The sequencing here drew on peripheral blood, taken from a patient treated with photon-based radiotherapy. The receptor was derived from a middle-aged man with gastric cancer. Here the CDR3 DNA reads TGTGCCAGCAGCTTAACCGCGACAGGTCCTAATGAAAAACTGTTTTTT. As protein: CASSLTATGPNEKLFF. Full variable domain (missing parts from reference TRBV7-3 and TRBJ1-4): GAGVSQTPSNKVTEKGKYVELRCDPISGHTALYWYRQSLGQGPEFLIYFQGTGAADDSGLPNDRFFAVRPEGSVSTLKIQRTERGDSAVYLCASSLTATGPNEKLFFGSGTQLSVL.